The clone carrying this T cell receptor beta chain was recorded at least ten times. Antigen unknown. With 5 bases clipped from V and 5 bases from J, the junction kept 8 bases outside the gene matches. The CDR3 runs 16 residues. Germline V gene lookup returns CDR1 MNHEY and CDR2 SVGEGT. A TCRbeta library incorporating unique molecular identifiers was prepared. TCRdb re-called the PCR reads with MiXCR, one entry per CDR3 protein. This table holds about 8,700 distinct CDR3 sequences, about 15% found once. These data originate in a study of T-cell reconstitution after alpha-beta-depleted transplantation in children. Whole-study results and caveats: Counts and diversity of T cells one year after transplant came mostly from newly produced T cells.

The J gene is TRBJ2-1, the V gene TRBV6-2 or TRBV6-3; TRBD2 agrees at 11 bases. The sequenced sample was PBMCs, mostly from graft donor cells, obtained 60 days after TCRalphabeta/CD19-depleted stem cell transplant. The sequence came from a male patient between 10 and 17 years old who had a stem cell transplant for acute lymphoblastic leukemia, so the T cells may come from the graft donor. This CDR3 reads CASSQLAGVRHNEQFF. The CDR3 DNA sequence: TGTGCCAGCAGTCAACTAGCGGGAGTACGCCACAATGAGCAGTTCTTC.